Shown below are 27 T cell receptor beta chains from a single sample sequenced in a study of post-analysis software for immune sequencing data. The study's findings and limits: Five TRBV segments, including TRBV5-6, TRBV5-1 and TRBV20-1, were more frequent in patients than controls.

Their target antigens are unknown. Prepared TCR beta cDNA libraries contained unique molecular identifiers. TCRdb re-derived calls from the PCR reads in MiXCR, one entry per CDR3 protein. The repertoire has a few hundred thousand distinct CDR3 sequences, approximately 38% of them found once; the top ten carry roughly an eighth. The sample consisted of blood. The receptors were sampled from a girl aged 10 to 17 with multiple sclerosis.

This chain joins TRBV12-3 or TRBV12-4 and TRBJ2-7; 11 nucleotides match TRBD2. The CDR3 consists of 14 residues. V dropped 5 bases and J dropped 2; count of bases not matched to a gene: 2. The CDR3 reads CASSILAGAYEQYF. CDR3 DNA sequence: TGTGCCAGCAGTATACTAGCGGGGGCCTACGAGCAGTACTTC.

This clonotype was counted a few times. CDR3 in DNA: TGTGCCAGCAGCTTGAAACCGTTCTATGGCTACACCTTC. It encodes CASSLKPFYGYTF. The gene calls are TRBV5-6 and TRBJ1-2, with D uncertain. This CDR3 is built from 13 residues. Germline V CDR1 and CDR2: SGHDT, YYEEEE. V was shortened by 1 base and J by 4 bases, with 8 bases between the two germline ends.

The chain recombines TRBV20-1 with TRBJ2-1; 9 bases are shared with TRBD2. V trimming: 0 bases; J trimming: 7 bases; junction bases outside the gene matches: 7. The length of the CDR3 is 15 residues. Germline V lookup: CDR1 DFQATT, CDR2 SNEGSKA (reference sequence). The CDR3 DNA reads as TGCAGTGCTAGAGAGTTGTCCACTAGCGGGAATGAGCAGTTCTTC. Amino acids: CSARELSTSGNEQFF.

The rearrangement links TRBV6-5 to TRBJ1-2, with D possibly being TRBD1 (6 bases). V was shortened by 6 bases and J by 3 bases, with 8 bases between the two germline ends. Germline V CDR1 and CDR2: MNHEY, SVGAGI. The CDR3 is 12 residues long. The CDR3 here is CASRGTYYGYTF. As DNA, the CDR3 is TGTGCCAGCAGAGGGACATACTATGGCTACACCTTC.

This clonotype has only one observation. The CDR3 does not close with the conserved phenylalanine or tryptophan, likely indicating a read error. The chain joins TRBV12-3 or TRBV12-4 to TRBJ2-7, with D possibly matching TRBD1 (5 bases). This CDR3 has 15 amino acids. Between the trimmed V and J ends, which lost 4 bases and 2 bases, there was a span of 15 bases. The CDR3: CASSSHRQGAYEQYC. The CDR3 nucleotides read TGTGCCAGCAGTTCCCACCGGCAGGGCGCCTACGAGCAGTACTGC.

Comment on this clonotype: One end of the junction fails to match germline, which may point to a read error. The CDR3 protein is CTSSIQGEKLFF. The DNA for the CDR3 is TGTACCAGTAGTATCCAAGGAGAAAAACTGTTTTTT. V and J are TRBV19 and TRBJ1-4; D not resolved. The CDR3 is 12 amino acids. CDR1 is LNHDA and CDR2 is SQIVND in the germline V gene (reference sequence).

This chain connects TRBV7-6 to TRBJ2-1; 10 bases are shared with TRBD2. This CDR3 has 15 residues. The germline gives CDR1 SGHVS, CDR2 FNYEAQ. The junction had 5 bases not matched to a gene; V was cut back by 2 bases and J by 7 bases. CDR3 DNA sequence: TGTGCCAGCAGCTTAAGCGGGGGGGTAGGAAATGAGCAGTTCTTC. This sequence encodes CASSLSGGVGNEQFF.

This clonotype was counted only a few times. This sequence joins TRBV28 and TRBJ2-3; 8 bases line up with TRBD1. CDR1 MDHEN and CDR2 SYDVKM come from the germline V gene. This CDR3 region has 15 residues. Unmatched junction bases numbered 2, after V lost 2 bases and J lost 1 base. The CDR3 DNA reads as TGTGCCAGCAGTTTACTACAGGGGGGCACAGATACGCAGTATTTT. Protein sequence: CASSLLQGGTDTQYF.

The chain is built from TRBV5-6 and TRBJ1-1; D gene unclear. The CDR3 totals 10 residues. CDR1 SGHDT and CDR2 YYEEEE come from the germline V gene. DNA for the CDR3: TGTGCAGCTATGAACACTGAAGCTTTCTTT. It yields the protein CAAMNTEAFF.

The V call is TRBV4-1, the J call TRBJ1-5, with TRBD1 matching 7 bases. Per germline, CDR1 MGHRA and CDR2 YSYEKL. CDR3 size: 14 residues. The ends lost 3 bases at V and 8 bases at J; junction bases unmatched: 7. The chain's CDR3 is CASSQETGYEPQHF. The CDR3 DNA sequence: TGCGCCAGCAGCCAGGAGACAGGGTATGAGCCCCAGCATTTT.

This clonotype was seen only a few times. The chain is built from TRBV6-1 and TRBJ1-2; TRBD1 aligns across 8 bases. Germline CDR1 MNHNS, CDR2 SASEGT. The V and J ends lost 1 base and 8 bases, in that order; junction bases with no gene match: 12. CDR3 length equals 16 residues. The DNA of the CDR3 is TGTGCCAGCAGTGAAGTCGGGACAGGACTCTCGATCGGCTACACCTTC. The encoded protein is CASSEVGTGLSIGYTF.

The CDR3 bases are TGTGCCAGCAGTTTACAGGAACACAATGAGCAGTTCTTC. Its protein product is CASSLQEHNEQFF. The chain employs TRBV12-3 or TRBV12-4 and TRBJ2-1; no clear D gene. Deletions cut 2 bases from V and 5 bases from J, with 7 bases between. The CDR3 spans 13 residues.

The chain couples TRBV29-1 to TRBJ1-2, with TRBD1 as a possible D gene (6 bases). V lost 8 bases to trimming and J lost 5 bases, with 15 bases between them. The germline V gene has CDR1 SQVTM and CDR2 ANQGSEA. The CDR3 loop spans 12 amino acids. The CDR3 DNA follows: TGCAGCCACACACTTCAGGGGTATGGCTACACCTTC. This gives the protein CSHTLQGYGYTF.

The rearrangement links TRBV30 to TRBJ2-5, with a weak D call TRBD2 (5 bases). The J call may be wrong; the DNA end is better matched by TRBJ2-7. Germline CDR1 and CDR2: GTSNPN and SVGIG (reference sequence). This CDR3 is built from 14 residues. CDR3 in amino acids: CAWTTGVGAYEQYF. The CDR3 DNA is TGTGCCTGGACCACCGGGGTGGGAGCCTACGAGCAGTACTTC.

The V call is TRBV5-1, the J call TRBJ2-1; D is uncertain. Per the germline V gene, CDR1 is SGHRS and CDR2 is YFSETQ. Between the trimmed V and J ends, which lost 0 bases and 2 bases, there was a span of 12 bases. The CDR3 extends over 16 amino acids. The CDR3 spells CASSLEPFSPYNEQFF. CDR3 nucleotide sequence: TGCGCCAGCAGCTTGGAGCCCTTCAGCCCCTACAATGAGCAGTTCTTC.

The table lists this clonotype with a few counts. The J gene is TRBJ2-7, the V gene TRBV10-1; 7 bases fit TRBD2. The CDR3 length is 13 residues. Germline V gene sequence: CDR1 WNHNN, CDR2 SYGVQD (reference sequence). J was trimmed by 3 bases and V by 9 bases; bases with no gene match: 8. As DNA, the CDR3 is TGCGCCAGTGGAGGGACTAACCGCTACGAGCAGTACTTC. It is translated as CASGGTNRYEQYF.

This clonotype was counted between two and nine times. This rearrangement joins TRBV5-1 to TRBJ1-2, with D perhaps TRBD1 (5 bases). CDR1 SGHRS and CDR2 YFSETQ come from the germline V gene. The V end was cut by 4 bases, the J end by 4 bases, with 20 bases between. The length of the CDR3 is 16 residues. The CDR3 DNA is TGCGCCAGCAGCCCATATGGGGCCTCTAGCGCCTATGGCTACACCTTC. Residues: CASSPYGASSAYGYTF.

The chain couples TRBV10-3 to TRBJ1-2; 7 bases agree with TRBD1. Germline loops: CDR1 ENHRY, CDR2 SYGVKD. V shed 6 bases, J shed 4 bases, and the junction held 8 bases outside the gene matches. The CDR3 length is 14 residues. The DNA of the CDR3 is TGTGCCATCAGCGAGGGACAGTGGACCTATGGCTACACCTTC. Encoded protein: CAISEGQWTYGYTF.

V is TRBV5-1 and J is TRBJ2-1, with 7 bases lining up with TRBD1. The CDR3 consists of 15 residues. In germline, CDR1 is SGHRS, CDR2 YFSETQ. After removal of 2 bases from V and 2 bases from J, the junction contained 4 bases not matched to a gene. The CDR3 loop reads CASSFRDRAYNEQFF. In DNA form, the CDR3 reads TGCGCCAGCAGCTTCCGGGACAGAGCCTACAATGAGCAGTTCTTC.

This clonotype showed up just once. The chain joins TRBV10-3 to TRBJ2-3; TRBD2 matches at 8 bases. The CDR3 has 16 amino acids. With V trimmed by 10 bases and J by 4 bases, 16 bases remained unmatched. In germline, CDR1 is ENHRY, CDR2 SYGVKD. CDR3 nucleotide sequence: TGTGCCACCCAAAGCCCCGGACTAGCTGACGCAGATACGCAGTATTTT. This codes for CATQSPGLADADTQYF.

The chain carries TRBV29-1 and TRBJ2-3, with D unresolved. This CDR3 has 14 amino acids. The V and J ends lost 3 bases and 4 bases respectively, with 14 bases between them. Germline V gene data show CDR1 as SQVTM and CDR2 as ANQGSEA. For the CDR3, the DNA is TGCAGCGTTGATCCTCTCGTAGGCGCAGATACGCAGTATTTT. Protein product: CSVDPLVGADTQYF.

The V gene is TRBV29-1, the J gene TRBJ1-2; D is undetermined. CDR3 size: 13 residues. With 4 bases removed from V and 4 bases from J, the gap between germline ends came to 13 bases. Germline lookup yields CDR1 SQVTM and CDR2 ANQGSEA. DNA of the CDR3: TGCAGCGTTGCTCGAGGAGGCACCTATGGCTACACCTTC. Its translation is CSVARGGTYGYTF.

The chain carries TRBV18 and TRBJ2-1; no firm D call. The germline V gene has CDR1 KGHSH and CDR2 LQKENI. The CDR3 is made up of 13 amino acids. The V end lost 0 bases, the J end lost 5 bases, and 5 bases lay between the germline ends. CDR3 residues: CASSPPGHNEQFF. The CDR3, as DNA: TGTGCCAGCTCACCACCCGGACACAATGAGCAGTTCTTC.

This rearrangement joins TRBV7-2 to TRBJ2-1, with 11 bases lining up with TRBD2. The CDR3 length is 17 residues. Per the germline V gene, CDR1 is SGHTA and CDR2 is FQGNSA. V lost 8 bases and J lost 4; bases outside the gene matches: 13. The CDR3 loop reads CASLASSGGAVYNEQFF. In DNA, the CDR3 is TGTGCCAGCCTGGCCAGTAGCGGGGGGGCAGTGTACAATGAGCAGTTCTTC. Combining the CDR3 with reference TRBV7-2 and TRBJ2-1 gives the whole variable domain GAGVSQSPSNKVTEKGKDVELRCDPISGHTALYWYRQSLGQGLEFLIYFQGNSAPDKSGLPSDRFSAERTGGSVSTLTIQRTQQEDSAVYLCASLASSGGAVYNEQFFGPGTRLTVL.

J is TRBJ2-1 and V is TRBV7-9; D is undetermined. The V and J ends lost 5 bases and 1 base respectively, with 9 bases between them. There are 14 residues in the CDR3. The germline V gene has CDR1 SEHNR and CDR2 FQNEAQ (reference sequence). CDR3 bases: TGTGCCAGCAGCCCCAGGCTTTCCTACAATGAGCAGTTCTTC. Its translation: CASSPRLSYNEQFF.

This clonotype occurred many times. The chain carries TRBV20-1 and TRBJ2-7, with 8 positions matching TRBD2. The CDR3 spans 15 residues. Germline CDR1 is DFQATT and CDR2 is SNEGSKA (reference sequence). With 3 bases clipped from V and 3 bases from J, the junction kept 10 bases outside the gene matches. As DNA, the CDR3 is TGCAGTGCTAGTGGGGGGACTAGTAACCGCTACGAGCAGTACTTC. This sequence encodes CSASGGTSNRYEQYF.

This clonotype was seen a few times. J is TRBJ1-2 and V is TRBV11-1; 9 bases line up with TRBD1. Germline V gene data show CDR1 as SGHAT and CDR2 as FQDESV (reference sequence). V was pared by 5 bases and J by 5 bases, with 6 bases of the junction left unmatched. CDR3 size: 14 residues. The CDR3 DNA reads TGTGCCAGCAGCCGACCCGGGACAGGGTATGGCTACACCTTC. It yields the protein CASSRPGTGYGYTF. Combining the CDR3 with reference TRBV11-1 and TRBJ1-2 gives the whole variable domain EAEVAQSPRYKITEKSQAVAFWCDPISGHATLYWYRQILGQGPELLVQFQDESVVDDSQLPKDRFSAERLKGVDSTLKIQPAELGDSAMYLCASSRPGTGYGYTFGSGTRLTVV.